This TCR beta chain stems from a study of stem cell transplantation in POMP-related autoinflammatory disease. For the study at large: Pre-transplant patients had naive-skewed CD4+ T cells and few CD8+ T cells.

Points on this clone: Its specificity is unknown.

CDR1 is MNHNY and CDR2 is SVGAGI in the germline V gene (reference sequence). V was shortened by 2 bases and J by 7 bases, with 18 bases between the two germline ends. This CDR3 region has 16 residues. TCRdb keeps only in-frame clones here, not all; method: immunoSEQ multiplex PCR. This sample has some 10,000 clones, with around 79% found just once. Study-wide results and limits: In PRAID patients, the number of distinct TRB V-J gene pairings was restricted. PRAID patients trended toward lower TRB diversity and higher clonality in all analyzed T-cell subsets.

The TCR sequence derives from a human patient with POMP-related autoinflammation and immune dysregulation (PRAID). Some T cells may have come from the graft donor. The chain links TRBV6-6 to TRBJ2-1; D is unresolved. This specimen consisted of CD4+ T cells from PBMCs, obtained after stem cell transplantation. The CDR3 sequence is CASSYVAVGFRNEQFF. The CDR3 region has the DNA TGTGCCAGCAGTTACGTGGCAGTTGGGTTCAGGAATGAGCAGTTCTTC.